The rows below give T cell receptor beta chains drawn from one sample of a study of graft-versus-host responses after intestinal transplantation. The data were produced by immunoSEQ multiplex PCR, yet TCRdb's version contains in-frame clones alone and is incomplete. The top ten clones hold about 0.54% of a sample with tens of thousands of clones, around 94% of them seen once. The sample in question was PBMCs, obtained 156 days after intestinal transplant. These receptors all stem from a human patient who received an intestinal transplant, so some T cells may come from the graft donor. The CDR3 runs from the conserved cysteine through the conserved F or W.

TRBV18	TRBJ2-2	CASSPPSAGELFF
TRBV30	TRBJ1-5	CAWSVMRNQPQHF
TRBV4-2	TRBJ2-1	CASSQDSNAGYSNNEQFF
TRBV6-1	TRBJ1-2	CARRDGNYGYTF
TRBV6-5	TRBJ1-4	CASSSQGAREKLFF
TRBV7-8	-	CASSLVLSGGASYYEQYF
TRBV9	TRBJ2-7	CASSPEGQASYEQYF
TRBV5-4	TRBJ2-5	CATRPVGEETQYF
TRBV5-4	TRBJ2-2	CASSLPGTGELFF
TRBV5-6	TRBJ2-7	CASSLDSRYEQYF
TRBV2	TRBJ2-2	CASKGRENTGELFF
TRBV6-5	TRBJ2-7	CASSPELRASYEQYF
TRBV4-1	TRBJ2-3	CASSQVGTHPTDTQYF
TRBV27	-	CASSLSGGLSYEQYF
TRBV7-9	TRBJ2-7	CASSHRTPGQRSYEQYF
TRBV4-1	TRBJ2-3	CASSPGLAGGRPQYF
TRBV7-3	TRBJ1-1	CASSLGAGPNTEAFF
TRBV6-4	TRBJ2-2	CASSDSEGGELFF
TRBV4-1	TRBJ1-1	CASSQEVLNTEAFF
TRBV19	TRBJ2-3	CASSIGAGDIDTQYF